These 2 T cell receptor beta chains were sequenced from one sample in a study of blood T cell repertoires in COVID-19. TCRdb's copy holds only in-frame clones and misses some; the assay was immunoSEQ multiplex PCR. The sample yields about 490,000 clones, 75% to 90% seen once. Sequencing was carried out using peripheral blood. The receptors shown here come from a human donor in a cohort sampled during active COVID-19.

This clone was seen only once. The chain carries TRBV7-9 and TRBJ2-4; 9 bases match TRBD1. In germline, CDR1 is SEHNR, CDR2 FQNEAQ (reference sequence). This CDR3 region has 14 residues. The J segment lost 3 bases and the V segment lost 10 bases, leaving 7 bases of the junction unmatched. The CDR3 DNA reads as TGTGCCATTGACAGGGGGGACGTCAAAAACATTCAGTACTTC. Translated, it gives CAIDRGDVKNIQYF.

V and J are TRBV28 and TRBJ2-3, with 13 bases aligning to TRBD2. Per germline, CDR1 MDHEN and CDR2 SYDVKM. The CDR3 is made up of 14 amino acids. V was clipped by 8 bases and J by 6 bases; unmatched bases: 5. As DNA, the CDR3 is TGTGCCAGCGTCGGACTAGCGGGAGATGATACGCAGTATTTT. Translating gives CASVGLAGDDTQYF.